The present T cell receptor (beta chain) was sequenced within a study of cytomegalovirus exposure and HLA in healthy donors. Study results and limitations: The authors assumed roughly uniform sequencing depth across donors for presence/absence analyses.

It was with 60 Vbeta and 13 Jbeta primers that the PCR ran. Method: immunoSEQ multiplex PCR; TCRdb's copy keeps in-frame clones and lacks some. The repertoire consists of some 150,000 clones, with less than 65% occurring once and the leading ten covering 3%. As for this clone: Its specificity is unknown.

CDR3 length: 16 residues. CDR1 and CDR2 from the germline V gene are SGHDT and YYEEEE. V lost 2 bases, J lost 7 bases, and 9 bases stayed unmatched. What was sequenced was PBMCs. The clonotype originates from a woman in her twenties or thirties in good health and CMV-seropositive. The chain combines TRBV5-6 with TRBJ2-5; TRBD2 agrees at 12 bases. The CDR3 DNA reads as TGTGCCAGCAGCTTCCCACTAGCGGGGGGATCAGTGACCCAGTACTTC. Protein: CASSFPLAGGSVTQYF.